The 17 T cell receptor beta chains below come from one sample, sequenced in a study of T cell responses to AZD1222 COVID-19 vaccine. TCRdb's copy holds only in-frame clones and misses some; the assay was immunoSEQ multiplex PCR. The sample lists about 120,000 clones, just over 90% occurring once. Material: peripheral blood, obtained 28 days after the second AZD1222 dose. These receptors came from an adult who received the AZD1222 COVID-19 vaccine.

This CDR3 is CASSLETGLGYTF. For the CDR3, the DNA is TGTGCCAGCAGCTTGGAGACAGGGCTTGGCTACACCTTC. This chain links TRBV5-5 with TRBJ1-2; 7 bases line up with TRBD1. CDR3 size: 13 residues. Unmatched junction bases numbered 3, after V lost 0 bases and J lost 7 bases. Germline V gene lookup returns CDR1 SGHKS and CDR2 YYEKEE (reference sequence).

The chain couples TRBV25-1 to TRBJ1-1; possible D gene TRBD1, 6 bases. This CDR3 comprises 17 residues. V lost 1 base and J 1 base, leaving 16 bases between the germline ends. The germline gives CDR1 MGHDK, CDR2 SYGVNS. CDR3 in amino acids: CASSELGGGQANTEAFF. For the CDR3, the DNA is TGTGCCAGCAGTGAATTAGGGGGAGGGCAGGCGAACACTGAAGCTTTCTTT. The variable domain in full, with the rest retrieved from reference TRBV25-1 and TRBJ1-1, is EADIYQTPRYLVIGTGKKITLECSQTMGHDKMYWYQQDPGMELHLIHYSYGVNSTEKGDLSSESTVSRIRTEHFPLTLESARPSHTSQYLCASSELGGGQANTEAFFGQGTRLTVV.

Only one count was recorded for this clone. The chain uses TRBV29-1 and TRBJ1-5; 7 bases match TRBD1. Trimming at V came to 4 bases and at J to 3 bases, leaving 3 bases not matched to a gene. There are 13 residues in the CDR3. Germline CDR1 SQVTM, CDR2 ANQGSEA. Here the CDR3 DNA reads TGCAGCGTTGCACAGGGGTCCAATCAGCCCCAGCATTTT. This sequence encodes CSVAQGSNQPQHF.

The chain combines TRBV19 with TRBJ1-5, with TRBD1 as a possible D gene (5 bases). The germline V gene has CDR1 LNHDA and CDR2 SQIVND (reference sequence). The V end was cut by 5 bases, the J end by 3 bases, with 14 bases between. The CDR3 is 15 residues long. CDR3 coding DNA: TGTGCCAGTAGTGCCGGGACCCTACTCAATCAGCCCCAGCATTTT. This codes for CASSAGTLLNQPQHF.

The rearrangement joins TRBV5-1 to TRBJ1-4, with a weak D call TRBD1 (5 bases). The germline CDR1 and CDR2 sequences are SGHRS and YFSETQ. The V end lost 4 bases, the J end lost 0 bases, and 7 bases lay between the germline ends. This CDR3 is built from 14 residues. The CDR3 nucleotides are TGCGCCAGCAGCCCAGGGTCAACTAATGAAAAACTGTTTTTT. Translated, it gives CASSPGSTNEKLFF.

This chain connects TRBV5-4 to TRBJ2-1; tentatively, D is TRBD1 or TRBD2 (5 bases each). Trimming left V 3 bases short and J 4 bases short, with 14 bases between. CDR3 length equals 15 residues. The germline CDR1 and CDR2 sequences are SGHNT and YYREEE (reference sequence). CDR3 in DNA: TGTGCCAGCAGCTCAGGGACGGTTCTTTACAATGAGCAGTTCTTC. Its translation: CASSSGTVLYNEQFF.

The chain combines TRBV10-3 with TRBJ2-4; tentatively, D is TRBD2 (6 bases). CDR1 and CDR2 (germline): ENHRY, SYGVKD. V lost 4 bases and J 8 bases, leaving 12 bases between the germline ends. The CDR3 totals 13 residues. The CDR3 loop reads CAISGRDEDIQYF. The CDR3 nucleotides are TGTGCCATCAGTGGGCGGGATGAGGACATTCAGTACTTC.

The CDR3 loop reads CASSSALQETQYF. Here the CDR3 DNA reads TGTGCCAGCAGCTCCGCCCTCCAAGAGACCCAGTACTTC. V usage is TRBV5-4 and J usage is TRBJ2-5; no firm D call. This CDR3 has 13 residues. CDR1 and CDR2 (germline): SGHNT, YYREEE (reference sequence). Deletions cut 3 bases from V and 1 base from J, with 7 bases between. The full variable domain, its missing parts supplied by reference TRBV5-4 and TRBJ2-5, is ETGVTQSPTHLIKTRGQQVTLRCSSQSGHNTVSWYQQALGQGPQFIFQYYREEENGRGNFPPRFSGLQFPNYSSELNVNALELDDSALYLCASSSALQETQYFGPGTRLLVL.

The chain couples TRBV12-5 to TRBJ1-2; D gene ambiguous. Trimming cost V 1 base and J 6 bases, with 12 bases left between them. This CDR3 region has 14 residues. Germline V CDR1 and CDR2: LGHNT, FRNRAP. CDR3 sequence (DNA): TGTGCTAGTGGTTTGGGCTTTTACCCTGATGGCTACACCTTC. It yields the protein CASGLGFYPDGYTF.

The V call is TRBV6-1, the J call TRBJ1-1; the D is unclear. Looked up from germline, CDR1 is MNHNS and CDR2 is SASEGT. With 3 bases removed from V and 1 base from J, the gap between germline ends came to 12 bases. The CDR3 runs 15 residues. CDR3 DNA sequence: TGTGCCAGCAGTGACCGCCGGATGACGAACACTGAAGCTTTCTTT. This encodes CASSDRRMTNTEAFF.

The V gene is TRBV5-1, the J gene TRBJ2-5; D unclear. The CDR3 is 13 residues long. Germline CDR1 and CDR2: SGHRS and YFSETQ. Trimming removed 0 bases at V and 5 bases at J, with 8 bases between. The chain's CDR3 is CASSLEFGETQYF. The CDR3 nucleotides read TGCGCCAGCAGCTTGGAATTTGGGGAGACCCAGTACTTC.

This clone was observed once. The chain couples TRBV19 to TRBJ2-2; TRBD2 matches at 14 bases. Germline V gene lookup returns CDR1 LNHDA and CDR2 SQIVND (reference sequence). The V and J ends lost 10 bases and 4 bases, in that order; junction bases with no gene match: 14. This CDR3 has 18 amino acids. The CDR3 DNA reads TGTGCCACCGGACTAGCGGGGGGTTGGAGGGATTTCACCGGGGAGCTGTTTTTT. Encoded protein: CATGLAGGWRDFTGELFF.

V is TRBV6-7 and J is TRBJ1-3; D unresolved. TRBV6-7 is annotated as an ORF whose role is uncertain. The CDR3 covers 17 residues. V lost 7 bases to trimming and J lost 0 bases, with 19 bases between them. CDR3 coding DNA: TGTGCCAGCACCTACCCACTCCGGGAGGACTCTGGAAACACCATATATTTT. Amino acid sequence: CASTYPLREDSGNTIYF.

This chain connects TRBV5-6 to TRBJ1-2; 11 positions agree with TRBD1. V gave up 4 bases and J gave up 4 bases; unmatched junction bases: 6. Germline lookup yields CDR1 SGHDT and CDR2 YYEEEE. This CDR3 spans 15 amino acids. The CDR3 spells CASSPPGTGGYGYTF. The CDR3 coding sequence is TGTGCCAGCAGCCCTCCCGGGACAGGGGGCTATGGCTACACCTTC.

The chain uses TRBV11-2 and TRBJ1-2, with TRBD1 matching 10 bases. The CDR3 has 13 residues. With V trimmed by 4 bases and J by 7 bases, 3 bases remained unmatched. Germline values: CDR1 SGHAT, CDR2 FQNNGV. CDR3 DNA: TGTGCCAGCAGCTCCGGGACAGGGGTTGGCTACACCTTC. Its protein product is CASSSGTGVGYTF.

This clone appeared a single time. The chain combines TRBV7-9 with TRBJ2-5; 9 bases agree with TRBD1. Germline CDR1 is SEHNR and CDR2 is FQNEAQ (reference sequence). Unmatched junction bases numbered 5, after V lost 1 base and J lost 5 bases. The CDR3 length is 15 residues. CDR3 in amino acids: CASSLVTGGRETQYF. The CDR3 region has the DNA TGTGCCAGCAGCTTAGTAACAGGGGGCCGGGAGACCCAGTACTTC.

The chain has TRBV10-3 and TRBJ2-3; 7 bases are a match to TRBD2. The germline gives CDR1 ENHRY, CDR2 SYGVKD. The CDR3 runs 13 residues. The J segment lost 5 bases and the V segment lost 6 bases, leaving 5 bases of the junction unmatched. The CDR3 sequence is CAIREIAGDTQYF. The CDR3, as DNA: TGTGCCATCAGAGAAATAGCGGGAGATACGCAGTATTTT.